Listed below are T cell receptor beta chains from one sample, sequenced in a study of OX40 agonist ivuxolimab in advanced cancers. Here immunoSEQ multiplex PCR was the method, and the copy in TCRdb shows in-frame clones only, minus some. The table includes tens of thousands of clones, 70% to 90% detected once. The sequences come from CD4+ or CD8+ T cells sorted from blood, collected in a trial of the OX40 agonist ivuxolimab. Source of these receptors: an adult with an advanced solid tumor such as melanoma, head and neck, liver or kidney cancer. The CDR3 runs from the conserved cysteine through the conserved F or W. A D gene is named only where the DNA matches it firmly. Expanded clones are given a class, and other clones once, few, many or no size at all.

V	D	size	J	CDR3	DNA
TRBV7-3	NA	NA	TRBJ2-5	CASSSSVQETQYF	TGTGCCAGCAGCTCTTCCGTCCAAGAGACCCAGTACTTC
TRBV25-1	NA	NA	TRBJ1-3	CASSRGAGNTIYF	TGTGCCAGCAGTAGGGGTGCGGGAAACACCATATATTTT
TRBV18	NA	once	TRBJ2-2	CASSLLHSSANTGELFF	TGTGCCAGCTCACTTCTACACTCAAGCGCGAACACCGGGGAGCTGTTTTTT
TRBV14	NA	NA	TRBJ1-5	CASTPPPGRGDGNQPQHF	TGTGCCAGCACCCCCCCACCGGGGCGAGGGGATGGCAATCAGCCCCAGCATTTT
TRBV6-4	NA	NA	TRBJ1-1	CASKNIGDTEAFF	TGTGCCAGCAAAAACATTGGGGACACTGAAGCTTTCTTT
TRBV5-4	TRBD2	NA	TRBJ2-1	CASSFGRASGLSEQFF	TGTGCCAGCAGCTTCGGGAGGGCCTCCGGGCTAAGTGAGCAGTTCTTC
TRBV11-3	NA	NA	TRBJ1-1	CASSSRGTEAFF	TGTGCCAGCAGCTCGAGAGGAACTGAAGCTTTCTTT
TRBV27	NA	NA	TRBJ1-5	CASSLRASNAGQPQHF	TGTGCCAGCAGTTTACGGGCTTCCAATGCTGGGCAGCCCCAGCATTTT
TRBV19	NA	NA	TRBJ2-5	CASSVGRHNSPEETQYF	TGTGCCAGTTCCGTCGGCCGCCACAACTCCCCTGAAGAGACCCAGTACTTC
TRBV19	NA	NA	TRBJ1-1	CASSIDPGKNTEAFF	TGTGCCAGTAGTATAGATCCTGGCAAGAACACTGAAGCTTTCTTT
TRBV19	NA	NA	TRBJ1-4	CASKISGHTDEKLFF	TGTGCCAGTAAAATCTCGGGGCATACGGATGAAAAACTGTTTTTT
TRBV29-1	NA	NA	TRBJ2-1	CSVTKSPGTFNEQFF	TGCAGCGTGACGAAGAGCCCTGGGACTTTTAATGAGCAGTTCTTC
TRBV5-4	TRBD1	NA	TRBJ2-7	CASSTGTGSYEQYF	TGTGCCAGCAGCACCGGGACAGGGTCCTACGAGCAGTACTTC
TRBV9	NA	few	TRBJ2-6	CASREAGANVLTF	TGTGCCAGCAGGGAGGCTGGGGCCAACGTCCTGACTTTC
TRBV30	TRBD1	few	TRBJ1-4	CAWGQGGEKLFF	TGTGCCTGGGGACAGGGAGGAGAAAAACTGTTTTTT
TRBV15	NA	NA	TRBJ1-5	CATSRDRGDQPQHF	TGTGCCACCAGCAGAGATCGAGGGGATCAGCCCCAGCATTTT
TRBV7-2	TRBD1	NA	TRBJ1-3	CASSLVGGGGNTIYF	TGTGCCAGCAGCTTAGTAGGGGGCGGAGGAAACACCATATATTTT
TRBV28	NA	NA	TRBJ1-5	CASSFRGQHF	TGTGCCAGCAGTTTCCGGGGCCAGCATTTT
TRBV15	TRBD1	NA	TRBJ2-1	CATSRTTGGSYNEQFF	TGTGCCACCAGCCGAACGACAGGGGGCTCCTACAATGAGCAGTTCTTC
TRBV28	TRBD1	NA	TRBJ1-2	CASSLGTGGRGYTF	TGTGCCAGCAGTTTAGGGACAGGGGGCCGGGGCTACACCTTC
TRBV5-6	TRBD2	NA	TRBJ2-3	CASSGWTSGRQTDTQYF	TGTGCCAGCAGCGGATGGACTAGCGGGAGACAGACAGATACGCAGTATTTT
TRBV27	TRBD1	NA	TRBJ2-6	CASSFLGSRGTSGANVLTF	TGTGCCAGCAGTTTCCTAGGTTCCAGGGGGACCTCTGGGGCCAACGTCCTGACTTTC
TRBV2	TRBD2	NA	TRBJ2-1	CASSAYGTSYNEQFF	TGTGCCAGCAGTGCATATGGGACTAGCTACAATGAGCAGTTCTTC